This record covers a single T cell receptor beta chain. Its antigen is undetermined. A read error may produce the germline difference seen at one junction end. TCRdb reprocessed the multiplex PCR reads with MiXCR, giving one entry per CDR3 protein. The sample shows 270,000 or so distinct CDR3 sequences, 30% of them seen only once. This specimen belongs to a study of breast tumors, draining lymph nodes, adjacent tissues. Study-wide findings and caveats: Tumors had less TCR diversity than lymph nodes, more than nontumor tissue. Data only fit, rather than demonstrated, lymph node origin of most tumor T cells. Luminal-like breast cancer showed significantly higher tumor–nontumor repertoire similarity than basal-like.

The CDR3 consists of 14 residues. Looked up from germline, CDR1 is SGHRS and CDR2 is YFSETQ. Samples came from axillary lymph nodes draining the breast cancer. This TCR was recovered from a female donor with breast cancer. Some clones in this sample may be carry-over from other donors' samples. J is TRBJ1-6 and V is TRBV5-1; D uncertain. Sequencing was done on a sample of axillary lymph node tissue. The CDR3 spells CACSVGERNSPLHF. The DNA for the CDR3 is TGCGCCTGCAGCGTGGGCGAAAGGAATTCACCCCTCCACTTC.